This TCR beta chain was identified during a study of immune evolution from preneoplasia to lung adenocarcinoma. Study findings and constraints: Later-stage lesions appeared to have more T cells, more diversity, less clonality.

Method: immunoSEQ multiplex PCR; TCRdb's copy keeps in-frame clones and lacks some. The sample has 5,000 to 6,500 clones; roughly 85% are singletons. CDR3 size: 13 residues. From germline, CDR1 is SGHAT and CDR2 FQNNGV. The V gene lost 3 bases and the J gene lost 5 bases, with 7 bases spanning the gap. Concerning this clone: Its antigen is unknown.

This sequence joins TRBV11-2 and TRBJ1-4; unclear D gene. The specimen was FFPE adjacent normal lung tissue. This clonotype was sampled from a person aged 65-85 years with lung adenocarcinoma. In DNA, the CDR3 is TGTGCCAGCAGCTTTCAGCGGAATGAAAAACTGTTTTTT. Encoded protein: CASSFQRNEKLFF.